The T cell receptor beta chain described here comes from a study of memory CD4+ T cells and cytomegalovirus serostatus. Broader study findings: Suggested: most of the CMV-linked TCR signature lies in CD4+ memory cells. Each of approximately 70 CMV-associated TCRbeta sequences occurred in one to five individuals.

Trimming cost V 3 bases and J 2 bases, with 8 bases left between them. The CDR3 covers 13 residues. Germline-derived CDR1 and CDR2 are SGDLS and YYNGEE. Profiling relied on immunoSEQ multiplex PCR, and the TCRdb table lists in-frame clones only, not all of them. The sample includes some 56,000 clones, 82% seen only once; the top ten take roughly 0.4%. With regard to this clone: Antigen specificity is unknown.

The sort gate was single viable CD3+CD4+CD8-CD45RO+ cells for memory CD4+ T cells. The V call is TRBV9, the J call TRBJ2-5; D uncertain. The clonotype originates from an adult in good health and CMV-seronegative. The sample comprised memory CD4+ T cells from blood. The CDR3 protein is CASSDGQQETQYF. The CDR3 nucleotides read TGTGCCAGCAGCGACGGGCAACAAGAGACCCAGTACTTC. Full variable domain (remainder filled in from reference TRBV9 and TRBJ2-5): DSGVTQTPKHLITATGQRVTLRCSPRSGDLSVYWYQQSLDQGLQFLIQYYNGEERAKGNILERFSAQQFPDLHSELNLSSLELGDSALYFCASSDGQQETQYFGPGTRLLVL.